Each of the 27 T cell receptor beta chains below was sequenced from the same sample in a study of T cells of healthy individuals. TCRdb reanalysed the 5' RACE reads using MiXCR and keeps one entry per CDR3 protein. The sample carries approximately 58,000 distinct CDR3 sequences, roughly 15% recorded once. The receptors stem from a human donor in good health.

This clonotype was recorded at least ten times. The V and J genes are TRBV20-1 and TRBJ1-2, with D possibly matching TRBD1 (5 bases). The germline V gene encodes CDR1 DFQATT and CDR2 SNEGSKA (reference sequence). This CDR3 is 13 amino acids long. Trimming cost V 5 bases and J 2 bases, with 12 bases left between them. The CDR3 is CSASGTDNYGYTF. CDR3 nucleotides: TGCAGTGCTTCCGGGACCGACAACTATGGCTACACCTTC.

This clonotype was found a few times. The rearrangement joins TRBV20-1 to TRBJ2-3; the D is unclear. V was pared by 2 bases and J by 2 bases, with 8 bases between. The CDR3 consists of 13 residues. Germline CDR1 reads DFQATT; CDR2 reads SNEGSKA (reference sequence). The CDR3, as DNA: TGCAGTGCTAGAATCCAGCTCACAGATACGCAGTATTTT. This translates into CSARIQLTDTQYF.

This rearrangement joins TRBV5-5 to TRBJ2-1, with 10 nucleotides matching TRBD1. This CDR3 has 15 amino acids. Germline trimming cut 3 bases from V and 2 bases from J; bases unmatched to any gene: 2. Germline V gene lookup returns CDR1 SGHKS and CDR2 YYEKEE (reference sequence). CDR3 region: CASSSDRGTYNEQFF. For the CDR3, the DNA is TGTGCCAGCAGCTCGGACAGGGGGACCTACAATGAGCAGTTCTTC.

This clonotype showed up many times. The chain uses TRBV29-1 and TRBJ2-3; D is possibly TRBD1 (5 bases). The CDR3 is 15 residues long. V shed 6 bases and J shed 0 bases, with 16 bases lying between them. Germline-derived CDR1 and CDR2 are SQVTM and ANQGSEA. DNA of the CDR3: TGCAGCGTAGCCGGACAAGACCTTAGCACAGATACGCAGTATTTT. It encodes CSVAGQDLSTDTQYF.

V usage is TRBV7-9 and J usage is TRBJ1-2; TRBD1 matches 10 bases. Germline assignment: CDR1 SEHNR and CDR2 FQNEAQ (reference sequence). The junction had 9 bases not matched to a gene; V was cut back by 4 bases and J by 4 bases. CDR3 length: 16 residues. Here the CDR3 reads CASSSPTGTGAYGYTF. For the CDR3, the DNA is TGTGCCAGCAGCTCGCCAACCGGGACAGGGGCCTATGGCTACACCTTC. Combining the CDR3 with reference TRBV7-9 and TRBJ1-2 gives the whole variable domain DTGVSQNPRHKITKRGQNVTFRCDPISEHNRLYWYRQTLGQGPEFLTYFQNEAQLEKSRLLSDRFSAERPKGSFSTLEIQRTEQGDSAMYLCASSSPTGTGAYGYTFGSGTRLTVV.

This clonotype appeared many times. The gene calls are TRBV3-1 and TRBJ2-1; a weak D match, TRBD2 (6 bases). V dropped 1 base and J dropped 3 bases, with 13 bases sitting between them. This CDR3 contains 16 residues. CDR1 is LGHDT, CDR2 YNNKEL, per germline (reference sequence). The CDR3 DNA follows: TGTGCCAGCAGCCAAGGGGTCAACGGGGGCTACAATGAGCAGTTCTTC. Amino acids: CASSQGVNGGYNEQFF.

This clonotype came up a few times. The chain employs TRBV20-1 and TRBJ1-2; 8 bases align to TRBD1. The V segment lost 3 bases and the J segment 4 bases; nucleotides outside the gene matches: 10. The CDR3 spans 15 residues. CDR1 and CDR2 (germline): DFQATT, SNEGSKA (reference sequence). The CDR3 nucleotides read TGCAGTGCTAGTAACCCGGGACAGGCTTTCTATGGCTACACCTTC. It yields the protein CSASNPGQAFYGYTF.

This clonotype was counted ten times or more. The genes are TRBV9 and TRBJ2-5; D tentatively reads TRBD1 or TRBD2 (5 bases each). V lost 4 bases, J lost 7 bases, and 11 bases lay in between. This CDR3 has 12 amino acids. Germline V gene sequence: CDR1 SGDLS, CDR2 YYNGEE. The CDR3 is CASSRDAGTQYF. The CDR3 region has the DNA TGTGCCAGCAGCCGGGACGCGGGGACCCAGTACTTC.

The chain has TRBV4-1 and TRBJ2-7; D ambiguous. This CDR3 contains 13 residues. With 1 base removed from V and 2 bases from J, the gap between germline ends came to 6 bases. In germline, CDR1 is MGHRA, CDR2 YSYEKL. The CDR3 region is CASSQVQAYEQYF. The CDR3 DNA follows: TGCGCCAGCAGCCAAGTGCAGGCCTACGAGCAGTACTTC.

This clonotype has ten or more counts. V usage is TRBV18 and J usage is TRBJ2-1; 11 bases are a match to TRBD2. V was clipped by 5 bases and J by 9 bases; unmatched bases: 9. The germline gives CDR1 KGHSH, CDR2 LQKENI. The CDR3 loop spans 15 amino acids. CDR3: CASSSGLAVESEQFF. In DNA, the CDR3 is TGTGCCAGCTCATCGGGACTAGCGGTGGAAAGTGAGCAGTTCTTC.

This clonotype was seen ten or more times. The CDR3 DNA follows: TGTGCCAGCAGTTCCTCGAGGCTCTACGAGCAGTACTTC. Protein: CASSSSRLYEQYF. This sequence joins TRBV12-3 or TRBV12-4 and TRBJ2-7, with D uncertain. Trimming removed 4 bases from V and 3 bases from J, with 10 bases in between. This CDR3 comprises 13 residues.

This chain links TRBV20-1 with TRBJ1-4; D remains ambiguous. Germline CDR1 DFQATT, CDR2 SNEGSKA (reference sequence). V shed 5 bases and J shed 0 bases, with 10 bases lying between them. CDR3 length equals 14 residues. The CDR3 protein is CSAADGSTNEKLFF. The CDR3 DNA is TGCAGTGCTGCTGACGGATCAACTAATGAAAAACTGTTTTTT.

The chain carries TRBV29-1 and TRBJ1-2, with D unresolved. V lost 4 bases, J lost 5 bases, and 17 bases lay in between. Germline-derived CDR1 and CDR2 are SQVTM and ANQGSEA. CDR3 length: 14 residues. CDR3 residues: CSVVRGADSYGYTF. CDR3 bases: TGCAGCGTTGTCCGTGGCGCAGACTCGTATGGCTACACCTTC.

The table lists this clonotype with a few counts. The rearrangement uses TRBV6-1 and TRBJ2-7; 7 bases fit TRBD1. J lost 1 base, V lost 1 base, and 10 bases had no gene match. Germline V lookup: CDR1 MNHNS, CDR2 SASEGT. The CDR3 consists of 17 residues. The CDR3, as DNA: TGTGCCAGCAGTGAAGAAAAAGGACAGGCATCTTCCTACGAGCAGTACTTC. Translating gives CASSEEKGQASSYEQYF.

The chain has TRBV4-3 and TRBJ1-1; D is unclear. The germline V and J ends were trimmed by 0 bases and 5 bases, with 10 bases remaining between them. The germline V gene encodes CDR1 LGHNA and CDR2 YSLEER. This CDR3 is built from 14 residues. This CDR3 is CASSQDYSLTEAFF. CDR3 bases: TGCGCCAGCAGCCAAGATTACAGTTTAACTGAAGCTTTCTTT.

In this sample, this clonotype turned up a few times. CDR3 sequence reads: CSARDSAGGVTLHF. The CDR3 DNA reads TGCAGTGCTAGAGATTCTGCCGGGGGTGTCACCCTCCACTTT. The J gene is TRBJ1-6, the V gene TRBV20-1; a weak D match, TRBD1 (5 bases). Germline V CDR1 and CDR2: DFQATT, SNEGSKA (reference sequence). The ends were cut back, 0 bases at V and 14 bases at J, with 17 bases in the middle. The CDR3 sequence is 14 residues long.

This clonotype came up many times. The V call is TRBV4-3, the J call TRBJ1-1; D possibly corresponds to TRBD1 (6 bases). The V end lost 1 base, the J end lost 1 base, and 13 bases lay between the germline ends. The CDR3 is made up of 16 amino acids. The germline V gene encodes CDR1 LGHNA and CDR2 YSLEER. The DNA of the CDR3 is TGCGCCAGCAGCCAAGTGGGGTCAGGGGCGAACACTGAAGCTTTCTTT. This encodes CASSQVGSGANTEAFF.

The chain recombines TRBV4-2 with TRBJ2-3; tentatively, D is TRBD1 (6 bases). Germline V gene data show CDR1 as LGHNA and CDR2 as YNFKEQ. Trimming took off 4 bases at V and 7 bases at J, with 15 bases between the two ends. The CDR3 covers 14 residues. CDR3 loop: CASSRGGDPNTQYF. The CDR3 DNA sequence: TGTGCCAGCAGCCGAGGGGGAGATCCGAATACGCAGTATTTT.

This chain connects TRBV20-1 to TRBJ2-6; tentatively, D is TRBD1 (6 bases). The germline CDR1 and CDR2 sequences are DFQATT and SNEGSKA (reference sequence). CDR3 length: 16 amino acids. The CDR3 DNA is TGCAGCGCTCCGGGACACCGAAGCTCTGGGGCCAACGTCCTGACTTTC. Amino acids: CSAPGHRSSGANVLTF.

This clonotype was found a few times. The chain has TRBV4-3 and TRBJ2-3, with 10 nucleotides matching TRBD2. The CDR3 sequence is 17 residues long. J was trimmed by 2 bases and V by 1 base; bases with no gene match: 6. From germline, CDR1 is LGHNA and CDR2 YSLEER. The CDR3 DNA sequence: TGCGCCAGCAGCCAAGTATTAGCGGGAGGTCTCACAGATACGCAGTATTTT. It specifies CASSQVLAGGLTDTQYF.

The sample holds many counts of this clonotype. The CDR3 coding sequence is TGTGCCAGTTATTACAAGGGGTCTGAAGCTTTCTTT. Its protein product is CASYYKGSEAFF. The gene calls are TRBV2 and TRBJ1-1; a possible D gene is TRBD1 (5 bases). V gave up 9 bases and J gave up 6 bases, with 14 bases separating them. This CDR3 contains 12 residues. The germline CDR1 and CDR2 sequences are SNHLY and FYNNEI.

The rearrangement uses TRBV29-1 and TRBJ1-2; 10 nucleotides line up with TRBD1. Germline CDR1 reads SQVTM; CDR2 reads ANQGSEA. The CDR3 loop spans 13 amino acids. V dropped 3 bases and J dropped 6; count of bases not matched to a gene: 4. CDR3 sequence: CSVDPGQGNGYTF. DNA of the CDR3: TGCAGCGTTGATCCGGGACAGGGGAATGGCTACACCTTC.

The CDR3 here is CASSDYGSGTGELFF. The CDR3 region has the DNA TGTGCCAGCAGCGACTATGGATCCGGGACCGGGGAGCTGTTTTTT. V gene TRBV7-2 combines with J gene TRBJ2-2, with a weak D call TRBD2 (5 bases). Germline-derived CDR1 and CDR2 are SGHTA and FQGNSA. V was shortened by 5 bases and J by 5 bases, with 15 bases between the two germline ends. There are 15 residues in the CDR3.

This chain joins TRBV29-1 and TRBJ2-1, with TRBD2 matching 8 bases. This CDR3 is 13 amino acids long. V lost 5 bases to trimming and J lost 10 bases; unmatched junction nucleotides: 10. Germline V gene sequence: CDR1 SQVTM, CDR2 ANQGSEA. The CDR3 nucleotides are TGCAGCGTTTCCGGGACTAGATCCGACGAGCAGTTCTTC. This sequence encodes CSVSGTRSDEQFF.

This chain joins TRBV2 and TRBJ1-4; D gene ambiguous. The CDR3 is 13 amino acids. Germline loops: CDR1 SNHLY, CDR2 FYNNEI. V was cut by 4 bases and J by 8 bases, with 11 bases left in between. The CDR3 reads CASSGEVGEKLFF. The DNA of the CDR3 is TGTGCCAGCAGTGGTGAGGTGGGGGAAAAACTGTTTTTT.

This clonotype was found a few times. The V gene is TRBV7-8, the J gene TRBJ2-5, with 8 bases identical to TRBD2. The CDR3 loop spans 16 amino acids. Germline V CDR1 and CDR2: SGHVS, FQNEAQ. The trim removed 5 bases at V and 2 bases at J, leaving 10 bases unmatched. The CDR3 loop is CASSPGGASGQETQYF. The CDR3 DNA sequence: TGTGCCAGCAGCCCCGGCGGGGCTAGCGGGCAAGAGACCCAGTACTTC.

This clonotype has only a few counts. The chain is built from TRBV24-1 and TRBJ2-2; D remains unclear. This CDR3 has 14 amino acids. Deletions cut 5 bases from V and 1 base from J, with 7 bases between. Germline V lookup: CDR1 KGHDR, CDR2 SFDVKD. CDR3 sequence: CATSGHENTGELFF. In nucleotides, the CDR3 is TGTGCCACCAGTGGCCACGAGAACACCGGGGAGCTGTTTTTT.